This TCR beta chain originates from a study of Ad26.COV2.S vaccination and SARS-CoV-2 variants. Study information: Within the COV1001 Ad26.COV2.S trial arm, the donor was enrolled.

This CDR3 has 13 residues. The germline V and J ends were trimmed by 6 bases and 3 bases, with 12 bases remaining between them. Assay: immunoSEQ multiplex PCR; the TCRdb copy retains only in-frame clones and omits some. The data contain about 350,000 clones, around 88% of them singletons. The sample's treatment: around 19 received Ad26.COV2.S at low or high dose, single or two shots; about five received placebo; per-sample allocation not given. Following the first vaccine or placebo injection, samples were taken on day 63. Specimen: peripheral blood, collected in a trial of Ad26.COV2.S vaccine versus placebo. The clonotype comes from a person between 18 and 60 years old who received the Ad26.COV2.S COVID-19 vaccine or a placebo. The chain links TRBV12-3 or TRBV12-4 to TRBJ2-7; perhaps D is TRBD1 or TRBD2 (5 bases each). Written as DNA, the CDR3 is TGTGCCAGCAGCGGGACCGACCTCTACGAGCAGTACTTC. Protein: CASSGTDLYEQYF.